The rows below give T cell receptor beta chains drawn from one sample of a study of blood T cell repertoires in COVID-19. Clones were read by immunoSEQ multiplex PCR, and TCRdb kept only the in-frame ones, dropping some. The table shows under 130,000 clones, with about 85% occurring only once. The sample consisted of peripheral blood. The receptors shown here come from a man between 50 and 59 years old with acute or convalescent COVID-19. Each CDR3 is given with its conserved first and last residue. Fields, in order: V gene, J gene, D gene, clone size, CDR3 protein, CDR3 DNA. The D gene is left open where the match is weak. Clone size is not always given. Where it is, it says once, few, many or a class for expanded clones.

TRBV21-1,TRBJ2-7,NA,NA,CASSKGDQYRGPSYEQYF,TGTGCCAGCAGCAAAGGGGATCAGTATCGCGGGCCTTCTTACGAGCAGTACTTC
TRBV2,TRBJ1-5,TRBD1,once,CASTRQGGTLGNQPQHF,TGTGCCAGCACCAGACAGGGCGGAACGCTGGGCAATCAGCCCCAGCATTTT
TRBV11-2,TRBJ2-7,TRBD2,NA,CASSLSNPTGGSYEQYF,TGTGCCAGCAGCTTATCGAACCCAACGGGAGGGAGCTACGAGCAGTACTTC
TRBV28,TRBJ2-7,NA,NA,CASSFISYEQYF,TGTGCCAGCAGTTTTATCTCCTACGAGCAGTACTTC
TRBV7-9,TRBJ2-2,NA,once,CASSGAGRDTGELFF,TGTGCCAGCAGCGGGGCAGGGCGAGACACCGGGGAGCTGTTTTTT
TRBV2,TRBJ2-5,NA,NA,CASSEGGGRETQYF,TGTGCCAGCAGTGAAGGAGGAGGGAGAGAGACCCAGTACTTC
TRBV13,TRBJ1-1,TRBD1,once,CASSVGQGEAFF,TGTGCCAGCAGCGTTGGACAGGGAGAAGCTTTCTTT
TRBV19,TRBJ1-1,NA,NA,CASSRGLATEAFF,TGTGCCAGTAGTAGAGGATTGGCCACTGAAGCTTTCTTT
TRBV19,TRBJ1-3,TRBD1,NA,CASSLGDRNSGNTIYF,TGTGCCAGTAGTTTGGGGGACAGGAACTCTGGAAACACCATATATTTT
TRBV10-1,TRBJ2-1,TRBD2,NA,CASSWGGEDEQFF,TGCGCCAGCAGTTGGGGGGGTGAAGATGAGCAGTTCTTC
TRBV2,TRBJ2-5,TRBD1,NA,CASGGQGGETQYF,TGTGCCAGCGGGGGACAGGGCGGGGAGACCCAGTACTTC
TRBV5-4,TRBJ2-1,NA,NA,CASSLGTGLPYNEQFF,TGTGCCAGCAGCTTGGGGACGGGACTTCCCTACAATGAGCAGTTCTTC
TRBV30,TRBJ2-3,TRBD2,NA,CAWTISGRHTQYF,TGTGCCTGGACTATTAGCGGGAGACATACGCAGTATTTT
TRBV28,TRBJ1-6,NA,NA,CASSQGLSPLHF,TGTGCCAGCAGCCAGGGGCTCTCACCCCTCCACTTT
TRBV5-6,TRBJ1-4,TRBD1,NA,CASSSATGTLEKLFF,TGTGCCAGCAGTTCGGCGACAGGGACCCTCGAAAAACTGTTTTTT
TRBV28,TRBJ2-5,NA,NA,CASSWGPVPEGYQETQYF,TGTGCCAGCAGTTGGGGTCCAGTCCCTGAGGGTTACCAAGAGACCCAGTACTTC
TRBV5-1,TRBJ2-5,NA,NA,CASSQDPTGGTQYF,TGCGCCAGCAGTCAAGACCCAACCGGCGGGACCCAGTACTTC
TRBV4-1,TRBJ1-4,NA,NA,CASSQKIVEKLFF,TGCGCCAGCAGCCAAAAAATCGTTGAAAAACTGTTTTTT
TRBV12-5,TRBJ2-3,NA,NA,CASGSFGGRTDTQYF,TGTGCTAGTGGTTCTTTCGGGGGGCGCACAGATACGCAGTATTTT
TRBV27,TRBJ1-1,TRBD1,NA,CASSSYQGATEAFF,TGTGCCAGCAGTTCGTATCAGGGGGCCACTGAAGCTTTCTTT
TRBV19,TRBJ1-1,TRBD1,NA,CASSGQDGVTEAFF,TGTGCCAGTAGCGGACAGGACGGGGTGACTGAAGCTTTCTTT
TRBV20-1,TRBJ2-7,NA,NA,CSASSGHEQYF,TGCAGTGCTAGTTCGGGTCACGAGCAGTACTTC
TRBV18,TRBJ2-7,NA,NA,CASSPDSSYEQYF,TGTGCCAGCTCACCCGACAGCTCCTACGAGCAGTACTTC
TRBV30,TRBJ2-7,NA,NA,CAWSILTTSYEQYF,TGTGCCTGGAGCATTTTGACAACCTCCTACGAGCAGTACTTC
TRBV9,TRBJ2-1,TRBD1,NA,CASSVGQGSYNEQFF,TGTGCCAGCAGCGTAGGACAGGGCTCCTACAATGAGCAGTTCTTC
TRBV10-3,TRBJ1-1,TRBD1,NA,CAISELGQGRAFF,TGTGCCATCAGTGAGTTGGGACAGGGCCGAGCTTTCTTT
TRBV19,TRBJ1-6,NA,NA,CASSRSNRANSPLHF,TGTGCCAGTAGTAGATCCAACCGCGCTAATTCACCCCTCCACTTT
TRBV7-8,TRBJ2-7,NA,once,CASSSDLNSYEQYF,TGTGCCAGCAGCTCCGACTTGAACTCCTACGAGCAGTACTTC